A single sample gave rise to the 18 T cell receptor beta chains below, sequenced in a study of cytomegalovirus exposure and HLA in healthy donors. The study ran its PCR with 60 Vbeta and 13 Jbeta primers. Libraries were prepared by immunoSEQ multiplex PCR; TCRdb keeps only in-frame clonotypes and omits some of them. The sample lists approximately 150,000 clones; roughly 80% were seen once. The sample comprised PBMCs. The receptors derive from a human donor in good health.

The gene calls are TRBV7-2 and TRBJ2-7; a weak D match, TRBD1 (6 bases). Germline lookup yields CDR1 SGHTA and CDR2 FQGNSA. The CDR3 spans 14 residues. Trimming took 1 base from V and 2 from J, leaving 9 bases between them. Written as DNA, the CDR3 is TGTGCCAGCAGCTTAGTCGGGGACACCTACGAGCAGTACTTC. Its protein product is CASSLVGDTYEQYF.

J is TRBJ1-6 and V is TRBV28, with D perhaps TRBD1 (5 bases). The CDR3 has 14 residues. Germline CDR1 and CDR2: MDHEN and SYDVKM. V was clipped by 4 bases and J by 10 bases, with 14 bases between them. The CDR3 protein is CASSYRGVGSPLHF. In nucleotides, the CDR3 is TGTGCCAGCAGTTATCGGGGGGTTGGGTCACCCCTCCACTTT.

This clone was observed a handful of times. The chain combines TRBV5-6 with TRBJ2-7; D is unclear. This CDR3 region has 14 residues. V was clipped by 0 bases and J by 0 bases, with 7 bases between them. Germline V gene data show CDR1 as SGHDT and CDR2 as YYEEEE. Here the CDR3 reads CASSLVARSYEQYF. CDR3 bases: TGTGCCAGCAGCTTGGTGGCACGCTCCTACGAGCAGTACTTC. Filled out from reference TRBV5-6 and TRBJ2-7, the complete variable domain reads DAGVTQSPTHLIKTRGQQVTLRCSPKSGHDTVSWYQQALGQGPQFIFQYYEEEERQRGNFPDRFSGHQFPNYSSELNVNALLLGDSALYLCASSLVARSYEQYFGPGTRLTVT.

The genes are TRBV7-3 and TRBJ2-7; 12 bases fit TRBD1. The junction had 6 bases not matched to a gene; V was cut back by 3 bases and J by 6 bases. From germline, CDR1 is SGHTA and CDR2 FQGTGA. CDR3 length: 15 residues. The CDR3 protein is CASSLAGTGGSEQYF. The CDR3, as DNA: TGTGCCAGCAGCTTGGCCGGGACAGGGGGCAGCGAGCAGTACTTC.

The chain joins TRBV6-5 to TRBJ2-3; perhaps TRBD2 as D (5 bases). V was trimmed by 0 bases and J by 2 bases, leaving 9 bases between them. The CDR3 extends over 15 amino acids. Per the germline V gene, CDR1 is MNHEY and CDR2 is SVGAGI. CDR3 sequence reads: CASSYSEVSTDTQYF. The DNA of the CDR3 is TGTGCCAGCAGTTACTCGGAGGTGTCCACAGATACGCAGTATTTT.

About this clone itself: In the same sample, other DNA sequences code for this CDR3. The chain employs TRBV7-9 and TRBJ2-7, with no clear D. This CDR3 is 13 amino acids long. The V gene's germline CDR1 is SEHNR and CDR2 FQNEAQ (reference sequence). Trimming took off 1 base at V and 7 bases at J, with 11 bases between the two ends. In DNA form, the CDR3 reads TGTGCCAGCAGCTTAGGTGGCACCTTGGAGCAGTACTTC. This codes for CASSLGGTLEQYF.

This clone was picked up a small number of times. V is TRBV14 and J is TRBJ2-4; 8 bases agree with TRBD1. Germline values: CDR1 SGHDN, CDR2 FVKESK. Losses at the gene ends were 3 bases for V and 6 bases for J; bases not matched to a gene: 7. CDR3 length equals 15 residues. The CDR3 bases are TGTGCCAGCAGCCAGGGACAGGCGTACACAAACATTCAGTACTTC. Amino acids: CASSQGQAYTNIQYF.

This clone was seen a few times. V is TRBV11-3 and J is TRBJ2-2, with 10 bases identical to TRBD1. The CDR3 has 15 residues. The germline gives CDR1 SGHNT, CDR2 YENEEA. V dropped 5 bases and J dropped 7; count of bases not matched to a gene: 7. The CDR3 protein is CASSTGTGARGELFF. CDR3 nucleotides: TGTGCCAGCAGCACCGGGACAGGGGCTCGCGGGGAGCTGTTTTTT.

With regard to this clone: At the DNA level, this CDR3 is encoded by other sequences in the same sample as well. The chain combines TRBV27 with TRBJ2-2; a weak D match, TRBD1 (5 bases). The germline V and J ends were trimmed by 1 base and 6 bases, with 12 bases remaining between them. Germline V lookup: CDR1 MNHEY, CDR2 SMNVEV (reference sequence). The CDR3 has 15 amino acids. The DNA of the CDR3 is TGTGCCAGCAGTTTATGGCTGGGGCCAGCCGGGGAGCTGTTTTTT. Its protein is CASSLWLGPAGELFF.

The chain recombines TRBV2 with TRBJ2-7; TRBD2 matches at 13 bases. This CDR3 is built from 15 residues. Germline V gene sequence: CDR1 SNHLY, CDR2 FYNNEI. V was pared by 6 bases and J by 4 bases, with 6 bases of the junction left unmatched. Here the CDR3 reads CASRGPGLAGYEQYF. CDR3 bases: TGTGCCAGCAGGGGTCCGGGACTAGCGGGATACGAGCAGTACTTC.

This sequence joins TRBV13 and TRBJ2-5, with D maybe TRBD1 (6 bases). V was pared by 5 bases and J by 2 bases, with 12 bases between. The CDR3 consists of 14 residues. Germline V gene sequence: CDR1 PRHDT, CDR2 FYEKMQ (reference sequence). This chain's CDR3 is CASSQRTEQETQYF. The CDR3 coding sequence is TGTGCCAGCAGCCAAAGGACAGAGCAAGAGACCCAGTACTTC.

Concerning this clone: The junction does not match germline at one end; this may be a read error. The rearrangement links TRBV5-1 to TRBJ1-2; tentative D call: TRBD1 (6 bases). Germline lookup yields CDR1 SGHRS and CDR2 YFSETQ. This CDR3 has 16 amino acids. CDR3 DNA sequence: TGCGCCAGCAGTATAAGCTCAGGGGTAACTAACTATGGCTACCCCTTC. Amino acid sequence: CASSISSGVTNYGYPF.

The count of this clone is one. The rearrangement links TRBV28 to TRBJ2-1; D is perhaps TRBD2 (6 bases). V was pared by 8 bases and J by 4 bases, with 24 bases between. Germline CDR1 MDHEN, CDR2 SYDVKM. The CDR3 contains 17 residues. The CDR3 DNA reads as TGTGCCAGCGCCCCCGACTCCAGATGGGGGGTATACAATGAGCAGTTCTTC. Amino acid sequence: CASAPDSRWGVYNEQFF.

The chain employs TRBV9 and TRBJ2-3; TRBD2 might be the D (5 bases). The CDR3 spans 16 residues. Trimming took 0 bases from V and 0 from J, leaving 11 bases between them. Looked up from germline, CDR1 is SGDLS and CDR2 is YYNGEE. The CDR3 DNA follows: TGTGCCAGCAGCGTAGCGGTAAGCGGTAGCACAGATACGCAGTATTTT. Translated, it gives CASSVAVSGSTDTQYF.

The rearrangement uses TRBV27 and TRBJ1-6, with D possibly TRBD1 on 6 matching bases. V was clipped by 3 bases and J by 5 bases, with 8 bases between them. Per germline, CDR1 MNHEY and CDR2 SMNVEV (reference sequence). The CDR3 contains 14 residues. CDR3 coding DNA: TGTGCCAGCAGTTTTCCAGGGGATAATTCACCCCTCCACTTT. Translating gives CASSFPGDNSPLHF.

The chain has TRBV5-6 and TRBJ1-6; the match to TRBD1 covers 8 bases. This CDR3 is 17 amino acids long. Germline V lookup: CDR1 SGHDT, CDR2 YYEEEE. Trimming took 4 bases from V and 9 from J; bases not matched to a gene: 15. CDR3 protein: CASSGRGQDIRRSPLHF. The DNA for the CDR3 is TGTGCCAGCAGCGGGCGGGGACAGGATATTCGTCGTTCACCCCTCCACTTT.

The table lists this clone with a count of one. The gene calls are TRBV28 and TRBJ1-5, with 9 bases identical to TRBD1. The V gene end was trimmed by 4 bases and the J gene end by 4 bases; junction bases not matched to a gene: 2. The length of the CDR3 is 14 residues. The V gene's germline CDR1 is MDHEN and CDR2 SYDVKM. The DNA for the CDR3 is TGTGCCAGCAGTTCACAGGGGGCGAATCAGCCCCAGCATTTT. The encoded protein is CASSSQGANQPQHF.

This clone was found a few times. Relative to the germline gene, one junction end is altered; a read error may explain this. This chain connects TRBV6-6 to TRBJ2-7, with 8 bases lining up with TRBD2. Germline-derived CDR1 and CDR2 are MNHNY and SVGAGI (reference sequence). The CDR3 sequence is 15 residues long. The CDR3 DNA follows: TGTGCCAGCAGTTACCTGCTTTCAGCGGGAGCCGCGGCGAGCTTC. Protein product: CASSYLLSAGAAASF.